Each of the 23 T cell receptor beta chains below was sequenced from the same sample in a study of PD-1 blockade in classical Hodgkin lymphoma. Data came from immunoSEQ multiplex PCR; TCRdb stores just in-frame clones and leaves some out. Found here are about 35,000 clones, roughly 90% of them singletons; the top ten hold about 0.22%. Time point given: newly diagnosed, previously untreated cHL patient sample. Thawed PBMCs were the source of CD4+ T cells, purified by magnetic negative selection. Sequenced input: CD4+ T cells from blood. These receptors were obtained from a human donor with classical Hodgkin lymphoma.

The rearrangement joins TRBV7-9 to TRBJ1-5; maybe TRBD1 (5 bases). Trimming stripped 3 bases from V and 2 bases from J, with 11 bases between. Germline V gives CDR1 SEHNR, CDR2 FQNEAQ (reference sequence). The CDR3 runs to 15 residues. CDR3 nucleotides: TGTGCCAGCAGCTTGGGGGTGTGGGGCAATCAGCCCCAGCATTTT. The encoded protein is CASSLGVWGNQPQHF.

This chain uses TRBV23-1 with TRBJ2-1; D might be TRBD2 (5 bases). TRBV23-1 is placed among ORFs of uncertain function. V was trimmed by 3 bases and J by 0 bases, leaving 12 bases between them. This CDR3 spans 16 amino acids. The CDR3, as DNA: TGCGCCAGCAGTCATCCCGACGGGGACTCCTACAATGAGCAGTTCTTC. Residues: CASSHPDGDSYNEQFF.

The chain is built from TRBV11-2 and TRBJ1-1; 7 bases fit TRBD1. CDR3 length: 12 residues. Germline V CDR1 and CDR2: SGHAT, FQNNGV. The ends lost 5 bases at V and 11 bases at J; junction bases unmatched: 8. DNA for the CDR3: TGTGCCAGCAGCCCAGACAGGGTCGGGGCTTTCTTT. Amino acids: CASSPDRVGAFF.

CDR3 DNA: TGCAGTGCTATCCCCCGGGACAGGGGGTTCTTC. Translated, it gives CSAIPRDRGFF. The chain recombines TRBV20-1 with TRBJ2-1; TRBD1 aligns across 10 bases. The ends lost 4 bases at V and 15 bases at J; junction bases unmatched: 6. The length of the CDR3 is 11 residues. Germline V gene sequence: CDR1 DFQATT, CDR2 SNEGSKA (reference sequence).

This clone has only a few counts. The V gene is TRBV28, the J gene TRBJ1-5, with D hard to call. Germline CDR1 reads MDHEN; CDR2 reads SYDVKM. The CDR3 totals 12 residues. V was pared by 11 bases and J by 4 bases, with 12 bases between. The CDR3 protein is CAVGRRNQPQHF. DNA of the CDR3: TGTGCCGTAGGCAGGAGGAATCAGCCCCAGCATTTT. Based on the CDR3 plus reference TRBV28 and TRBJ1-5, the full variable domain is DVKVTQSSRYLVKRTGEKVFLECVQDMDHENMFWYRQDPGLGLRLIYFSYDVKMKEKGDIPEGYSVSREKKERFSLILESASTNQTSMYLCAVGRRNQPQHFGDGTRLSIL.

The rearrangement joins TRBV6-4 to TRBJ1-2, with D perhaps matching TRBD1 (5 bases). Trimming stripped 3 bases from V and 5 bases from J, with 16 bases between. CDR1 MRHNA and CDR2 SNTAGT come from the germline V gene. The CDR3 covers 15 residues. The CDR3 loop is CASSEGPSGLYGYTF. The CDR3 DNA sequence: TGTGCCAGCAGTGAGGGGCCGTCAGGCTTATATGGCTACACCTTC.

V is TRBV5-1 and J is TRBJ2-2, with D hard to call. Germline CDR1 and CDR2: SGHRS and YFSETQ. Trimming stripped 3 bases from V and 7 bases from J, with 7 bases between. The CDR3 is 12 amino acids. The CDR3 DNA sequence: TGCGCCAGCAGCTCCCCTGGCGGGGAGCTGTTTTTT. Translated, it gives CASSSPGGELFF.

The chain links TRBV4-3 to TRBJ1-3, with 8 positions matching TRBD1. This CDR3 is built from 16 residues. J lost 8 bases, V lost 2 bases, and 11 bases had no gene match. Germline V CDR1 and CDR2: LGHNA, YSLEER. CDR3 in amino acids: CASSQSDRAYGDTIYF. DNA for the CDR3: TGCGCCAGCAGCCAATCGGACAGGGCGTACGGGGACACCATATATTTT.

This clone has only a few counts. The chain recombines TRBV7-8 with TRBJ2-1, with D possibly TRBD1 on 5 matching bases. V was pared by 5 bases and J by 5 bases, with 13 bases between. From germline, CDR1 is SGHVS and CDR2 FQNEAQ. The CDR3 runs 14 residues. Written as DNA, the CDR3 is TGTGCCAGCAGCCCAGGGAACGTGAACAATGAGCAGTTCTTC. It codes for CASSPGNVNNEQFF.

The chain carries TRBV9 and TRBJ2-7, with 7 bases aligning to TRBD1. Trimming cost V 4 bases and J 2 bases; bases outside gene matches: 9. From germline, CDR1 is SGDLS and CDR2 YYNGEE. The CDR3 length is 15 residues. The chain's CDR3 is CASSPGLGQTYEQYF. Written as DNA, the CDR3 is TGTGCCAGCAGCCCAGGTCTGGGACAGACCTACGAGCAGTACTTC.

V usage is TRBV27 and J usage is TRBJ2-7; perhaps TRBD1 as D (5 bases). This CDR3 has 17 amino acids. From germline, CDR1 is MNHEY and CDR2 SMNVEV (reference sequence). V was pared by 3 bases and J by 1 base, with 19 bases between. The CDR3 is CASSFLPRPGHSYEQYF. The CDR3 DNA reads as TGTGCCAGCAGTTTCTTACCCCGGCCAGGGCATTCCTACGAGCAGTACTTC.

The chain uses TRBV5-1 and TRBJ2-3; 7 bases are a match to TRBD1. Germline values: CDR1 SGHRS, CDR2 YFSETQ. The CDR3 totals 14 residues. Trimming at V came to 2 bases and at J to 0 bases, leaving 0 bases not matched to a gene. The CDR3 bases are TGCGCCAGCAGCTTACAGGGGAGCACAGATACGCAGTATTTT. The encoded protein is CASSLQGSTDTQYF.

The rearrangement joins TRBV25-1 to TRBJ2-1, with 8 bases lining up with TRBD1. Trimming cost V 8 bases and J 4 bases; bases outside gene matches: 10. Germline values: CDR1 MGHDK, CDR2 SYGVNS. The CDR3 is 15 residues long. This chain's CDR3 is CASSTTRDRYNEQFF. Written as DNA, the CDR3 is TGTGCCAGCTCTACCACTCGGGACAGGTACAATGAGCAGTTCTTC. The variable domain in full, completed from reference TRBV25-1 and TRBJ2-1, reads EADIYQTPRYLVIGTGKKITLECSQTMGHDKMYWYQQDPGMELHLIHYSYGVNSTEKGDLSSESTVSRIRTEHFPLTLESARPSHTSQYLCASSTTRDRYNEQFFGPGTRLTVL.

Only a few counts were recorded for this clone. The V and J genes are TRBV29-1 and TRBJ1-1; weak D call: TRBD1 (5 bases). CDR1 is SQVTM and CDR2 is ANQGSEA in the germline V gene. Deletions cut 4 bases from V and 0 bases from J, with 9 bases between. The CDR3 covers 13 residues. CDR3 in DNA: TGCAGCGTTGGGACAAGAGTGAACACTGAAGCTTTCTTT. It yields the protein CSVGTRVNTEAFF.

V gene TRBV6-5 combines with J gene TRBJ1-6; D ambiguous. Between the trimmed V and J ends, which lost 8 bases and 8 bases, there was a span of 16 bases. The CDR3 is 14 amino acids. Germline values: CDR1 MNHEY, CDR2 SVGAGI. CDR3 amino acids: CASGREGRDSPLHF. The CDR3 DNA reads TGTGCCAGCGGCAGAGAAGGACGGGATTCACCCCTCCACTTT.

This chain links TRBV7-9 with TRBJ1-1, with a possible D match to TRBD1 (6 bases). The germline CDR1 and CDR2 sequences are SEHNR and FQNEAQ (reference sequence). V dropped 1 base and J dropped 1 base, with 7 bases sitting between them. This CDR3 is 14 amino acids long. As DNA, the CDR3 is TGTGCCAGCAGCTTAGTGGGACAGAACACTGAAGCTTTCTTT. Protein product: CASSLVGQNTEAFF.

This rearrangement joins TRBV2 to TRBJ2-1; the D is unclear. The CDR3 runs 8 residues. The germline V gene encodes CDR1 SNHLY and CDR2 FYNNEI. V lost 10 bases, J lost 13 bases, and 8 bases lay in between. The CDR3 DNA is TGTGCCATCAACCCCCAGTTCTTC. Protein product: CAINPQFF.

The CDR3 loop reads CASKPPVGEQFF. The CDR3 DNA follows: TGTGCCAGCAAGCCCCCGGTCGGTGAGCAGTTCTTC. The V gene is TRBV7-2, the J gene TRBJ2-1, with D hard to call. The CDR3 is 12 amino acids. Trimming removed 7 bases at V and 9 bases at J, with 13 bases between. The germline V gene has CDR1 SGHTA and CDR2 FQGNSA.

This clone was seen just once. The V call is TRBV5-5, the J call TRBJ2-7; D is unresolved. Germline V gives CDR1 SGHKS, CDR2 YYEKEE (reference sequence). The CDR3 runs to 14 residues. The V end lost 0 bases, the J end lost 3 bases, and 10 bases lay between the germline ends. CDR3 nucleotides: TGTGCCAGCAGCTTGGAGGGTAGGGACTACGAGCAGTACTTC. Translating gives CASSLEGRDYEQYF.

The V gene is TRBV10-2, the J gene TRBJ2-7; TRBD1 aligns across 7 bases. The CDR3 is 13 amino acids. CDR1 WSHSY and CDR2 SAAADI come from the germline V gene. Trimming removed 5 bases from V and 4 bases from J; junction bases left unmatched: 5. DNA of the CDR3: TGCGCCAGCAGTCCAGACAGGGTGTACGAGCAGTACTTC. As protein: CASSPDRVYEQYF.

The chain employs TRBV28 and TRBJ2-7, with 12 bases aligning to TRBD2. Germline lookup yields CDR1 MDHEN and CDR2 SYDVKM. V dropped 2 bases and J dropped 6; count of bases not matched to a gene: 8. CDR3 length: 16 residues. The CDR3 coding sequence is TGTGCCAGCAGTTTACCTGGACTAGCGGGATGGAGCGAGCAGTACTTC. Its translation: CASSLPGLAGWSEQYF.

The rearrangement uses TRBV19 and TRBJ1-6; weak D call: TRBD1 (6 bases). Per the germline V gene, CDR1 is LNHDA and CDR2 is SQIVND (reference sequence). Trimming took 1 base from V and 5 from J, leaving 15 bases between them. The CDR3 contains 17 residues. The CDR3 loop reads CASSIAGRGNDNSPLHF. DNA of the CDR3: TGTGCCAGTAGTATAGCGGGCAGGGGAAATGATAATTCACCCCTCCACTTT.

This rearrangement joins TRBV29-1 to TRBJ2-7, with 11 bases matching TRBD1. The junction had 5 bases not matched to a gene; V was cut back by 7 bases and J by 3 bases. CDR1 and CDR2 from the germline V gene are SQVTM and ANQGSEA. The CDR3 covers 13 residues. The CDR3, as DNA: TGCAGCGCCACCGGGACAGGGGGCTACGAGCAGTACTTC. Its protein is CSATGTGGYEQYF.